These T cell receptor beta chains were read from a single sample in a study of T cells in Graves' hyperthyroidism and ophthalmopathy. TCRdb independently ran MiXCR on the multiplex PCR reads; one entry per CDR3 protein. The table includes roughly 360,000 distinct CDR3 sequences, approximately 13% detected once. The sequencing sample was made of blood. These receptors all stem from a man aged 25-45 years with Graves' hyperthyroidism that later progressed to Graves' ophthalmopathy. CDR3s include the opening cysteine and the closing phenylalanine or tryptophan. The order of the fields is V gene, clone size, J gene, D gene, CDR3 DNA, CDR3 protein. D genes are given only for firm matches. Some rows mark clone size as missing; the rest say once, few, many or name a class of expanded clone.

TRBV6-5	many	TRBJ1-6	.	TGTGCCAGCAGTTACTCGGCCCGGTCCTATAATTCACCCCTCCACTTT	CASSYSARSYNSPLHF
TRBV6-5	many	TRBJ1-6	.	TGTGCCAGCAGTTACAAGGCAGGCATCTTCTCCTATAATTCACCCCTCCACTTT	CASSYKAGIFSYNSPLHF
TRBV5-1	.	TRBJ1-4	.	TGCGCCAGCAGTCTAGGGGACCTGGGTGAAAAACTGTTTTTT	CASSLGDLGEKLFF
TRBV6-1	many	TRBJ2-1	TRBD2	TGTGCCAGCATTGGGGCGGGAGGAAGTGAGCAGTTCTTC	CASIGAGGSEQFF
TRBV9	.	TRBJ2-1	TRBD2	TGTGCCAGCAGCATTCGGGGGGGGGTGAACAATGAGCAGTTCTTC	CASSIRGGVNNEQFF
TRBV12-3/TRBV12-4	.	TRBJ1-2	.	TGTGCCAGCAGTCACGGGACTCCGAGCTACACCTTC	CASSHGTPSYTF
TRBV27	.	TRBJ2-7	.	TGTGCCAGCTCCTCGGTCTCCTCTAACTACGAGCAGTACTTC	CASSSVSSNYEQYF
TRBV7-8	many	TRBJ2-7	TRBD1	TGTGCCAGCAGCTTCCGGGACAGGTCTTACTACGAGCAGTACTTC	CASSFRDRSYYEQYF
TRBV2	many	TRBJ2-2	TRBD1	TGTGCCAGCAGTCGACAGGGGGCGGAGGCCACCGGGGAGCTGTTTTTT	CASSRQGAEATGELFF
TRBV5-1	.	TRBJ2-1	.	TGCGCCAGCAGCTTGTCTCGCGCCCCGAGCTCCTACAATGAGCAGTTCTTC	CASSLSRAPSSYNEQFF
TRBV24-1	many	TRBJ2-5	.	TGTGCCACCAGTGATTTAGAAAGGGACCAAGAGACCCAGTACTTC	CATSDLERDQETQYF
TRBV7-9	few	TRBJ2-2	TRBD1	TGTGCCAGCAGCTTAGGGTTTAGGACAGGGAGAGACCTGAACACCGGGGAGCTGTTTTTT	CASSLGFRTGRDLNTGELFF
TRBV7-3	.	TRBJ2-2	.	TGTGCCAGCAGCCCAGGGGGGGCGCGGGGGACCGGGGAGCTGTTTTTT	CASSPGGARGTGELFF
TRBV6-1	many	TRBJ1-2	.	TGTGCCAGCCGCAACAGATTACCGACAGGCTATCTTTTATGGCCCTTCTATGGCTACACCTTC	CASRNRLPTGYLLWPFYGYTF
TRBV6-1	.	TRBJ1-6	.	TGTGCCAGCAGGGACAGCTTTAATTCACCCCTCCACTTT	CASRDSFNSPLHF
TRBV7-9	many	TRBJ1-6	.	TGTGCCAGCAGCTTGGGACACACTAATTCACCCCTCCACTTT	CASSLGHTNSPLHF
TRBV7-9	few	TRBJ2-1	.	TGTGCCAGCAGCTTAACGGTTCGACTAGCCTACAATGAGCAGTTCTTC	CASSLTVRLAYNEQFF
TRBV12-5	.	TRBJ2-1	TRBD2	TGTGCTAGTGGTTTGGTAGCGGGGGGGCCCTACAATGAGCAGTTCTTC	CASGLVAGGPYNEQFF
TRBV9	.	TRBJ2-1	.	TGTGCCAGCAGCGTAGCTTACCGGGGAGGTGAGCAGTTCTTC	CASSVAYRGGEQFF
TRBV20-1	few	TRBJ2-7	.	TGCAGTGCTAGACCGAAAGACAGTACCTACGAGCAGTACTTC	CSARPKDSTYEQYF
TRBV20-1	.	TRBJ2-7	.	TGCAGTGCGCGGAGGTTGAGCTCCTACGAGCAGTACTTC	CSARRLSSYEQYF
TRBV5-1	few	TRBJ2-2	TRBD2	TGCGCCAGCAGCTTGTTAGCGGGCCATAACACCGGGGAGCTGTTTTTT	CASSLLAGHNTGELFF
TRBV18	many	TRBJ2-7	.	TGTGCCAGCTCACCCACCCCGGTAGCTAACGAGCAGTACTTC	CASSPTPVANEQYF
TRBV12-3/TRBV12-4	many	TRBJ1-2	.	TGTGCCAGCAGTTTAGGAATGAGGCAAGACGGCTACACCTTC	CASSLGMRQDGYTF
TRBV11-2	.	TRBJ2-3	.	TGTGCCAGCAGCCTCAGATGGGGCGGGCAATACACAGATACGCAGTATTTT	CASSLRWGGQYTDTQYF
TRBV6-1	few	TRBJ1-2	.	TGTGCCAGCAGGGGCACCCGAGATAAAGGCTACACCTTC	CASRGTRDKGYTF
TRBV11-2	many	TRBJ2-7	.	TGTGCCAGCAGCTTAGTAGGTAGGATCGAGCAGTACTTC	CASSLVGRIEQYF
TRBV9	many	TRBJ1-1	.	TGTGCCAGCAGCCCAGGTGAGGGAGGAACCCGAGGGGCTTTCTTT	CASSPGEGGTRGAFF
TRBV6-1	few	TRBJ1-3	TRBD1	TGTGCCAGCAGAAACAGGGGGCTCGGAAACACCATATATTTT	CASRNRGLGNTIYF
TRBV20-1	many	TRBJ1-2	.	TGCAGTGCTAGAGATTGGGACCCCTATGGCTACACCTTC	CSARDWDPYGYTF
TRBV20-1	many	TRBJ1-2	.	TGCAGTGCTAGACAGGGACTCAACTATGGCTACACCTTC	CSARQGLNYGYTF
TRBV7-6	.	TRBJ2-2	.	TGTGCCAGCAGCTTAGGAGGTGGGGAAGGGGACGCCGGGGAGCTGTTTTTT	CASSLGGGEGDAGELFF
TRBV5-1	.	TRBJ2-2	.	TGCGCCAGCAGCTTGTCTGGGGGGCGTAGCACCGGGGAGCTGTTTTTT	CASSLSGGRSTGELFF
TRBV28	many	TRBJ1-6	TRBD1	TGTGCCAGCAGTTTCAACAGGGGGCTTTATAATTCACCCCTCCACTTT	CASSFNRGLYNSPLHF
TRBV5-1	.	TRBJ1-2	.	TGCGCCAGCAGCTTGACCGGGGGGCATGGCTACACCTTC	CASSLTGGHGYTF
TRBV12-3/TRBV12-4	many	TRBJ1-2	.	TGTGCCAGCAGACGGGGGGCAGGCTATGGCTACACCTTC	CASRRGAGYGYTF
TRBV7-8	.	TRBJ1-6	TRBD1	TGTGCCAGCAGCTTAGAGACAGGGGGCAATAATCCACCCCTCCACTTT	CASSLETGGNNPPLHF
TRBV5-1	.	TRBJ2-5	TRBD1	TGCGCCAGCAGCCGAGGGGACAGGCAAGAGACCCAGTACTTC	CASSRGDRQETQYF
TRBV18	many	TRBJ1-1	.	TGTGCCAGCTCGCCCACTTCCCAACACACTGAAGCTTTCTTT	CASSPTSQHTEAFF
TRBV27	many	TRBJ1-5	.	TGTGCCAGCAGTTTATATCAGGGTGGAGATCAGCCCCAGCATTTT	CASSLYQGGDQPQHF
TRBV12-3/TRBV12-4	many	TRBJ2-2	TRBD2	TGTGCCAGCAGTTTAGGCCCCGTAGGAGCGGGGGGCACCGGGGAGCTGTTTTTT	CASSLGPVGAGGTGELFF
TRBV2	.	TRBJ1-3	.	TGTGCCAGCAGTAACCCGGACGATTACTCTGGAAACACCATATATTTT	CASSNPDDYSGNTIYF